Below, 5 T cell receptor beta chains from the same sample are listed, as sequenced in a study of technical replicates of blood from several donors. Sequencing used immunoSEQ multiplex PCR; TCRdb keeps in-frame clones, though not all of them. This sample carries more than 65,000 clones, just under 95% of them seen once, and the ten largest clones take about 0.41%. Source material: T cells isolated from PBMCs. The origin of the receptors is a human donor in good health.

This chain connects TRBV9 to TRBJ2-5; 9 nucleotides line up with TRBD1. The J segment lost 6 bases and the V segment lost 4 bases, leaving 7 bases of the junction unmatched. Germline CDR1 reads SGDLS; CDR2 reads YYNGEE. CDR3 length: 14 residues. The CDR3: CASSRAGTGQTQYF. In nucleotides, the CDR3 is TGTGCCAGCAGCAGAGCCGGGACAGGGCAGACCCAGTACTTC.

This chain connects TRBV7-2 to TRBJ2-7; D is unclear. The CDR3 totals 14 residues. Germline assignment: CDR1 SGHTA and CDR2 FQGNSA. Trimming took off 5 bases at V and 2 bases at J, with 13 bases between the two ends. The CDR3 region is CASSPQVGPYEQYF. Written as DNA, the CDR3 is TGTGCCAGCAGCCCCCAGGTTGGGCCCTACGAGCAGTACTTC.

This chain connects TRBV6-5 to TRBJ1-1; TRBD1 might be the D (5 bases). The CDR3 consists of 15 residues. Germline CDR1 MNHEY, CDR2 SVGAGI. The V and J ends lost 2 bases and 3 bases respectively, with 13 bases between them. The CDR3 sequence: CASSYLRGKDTEAFF. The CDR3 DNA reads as TGTGCCAGCAGTTACCTTCGGGGGAAGGACACTGAAGCTTTCTTT.

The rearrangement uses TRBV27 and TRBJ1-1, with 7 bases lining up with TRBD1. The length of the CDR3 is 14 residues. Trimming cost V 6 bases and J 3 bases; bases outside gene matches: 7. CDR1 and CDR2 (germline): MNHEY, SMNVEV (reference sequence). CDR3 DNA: TGTGCCAGCAGCCCTACAGGGGTAGACACTGAAGCTTTCTTT. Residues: CASSPTGVDTEAFF.

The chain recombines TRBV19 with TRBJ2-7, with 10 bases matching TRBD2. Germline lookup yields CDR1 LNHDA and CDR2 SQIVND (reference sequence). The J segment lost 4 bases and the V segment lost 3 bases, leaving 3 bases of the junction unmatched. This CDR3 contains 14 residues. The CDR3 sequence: CASSITSGVYEQYF. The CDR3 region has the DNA TGTGCCAGTAGTATTACTAGCGGGGTTTACGAGCAGTACTTC.